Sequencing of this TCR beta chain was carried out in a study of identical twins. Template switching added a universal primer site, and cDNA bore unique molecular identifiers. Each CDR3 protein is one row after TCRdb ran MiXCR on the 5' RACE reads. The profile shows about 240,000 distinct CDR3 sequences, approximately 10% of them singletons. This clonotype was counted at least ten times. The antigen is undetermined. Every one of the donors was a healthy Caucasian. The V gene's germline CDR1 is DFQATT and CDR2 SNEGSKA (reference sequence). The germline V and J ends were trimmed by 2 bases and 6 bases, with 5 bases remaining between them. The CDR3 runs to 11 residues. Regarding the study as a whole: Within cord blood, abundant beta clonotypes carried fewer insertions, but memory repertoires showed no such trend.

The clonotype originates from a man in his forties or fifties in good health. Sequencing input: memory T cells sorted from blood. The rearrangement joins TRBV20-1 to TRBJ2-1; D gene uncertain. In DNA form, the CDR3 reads TGCAGTGCTAGATGGAGCAATGAGCAGTTCTTC. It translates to CSARWSNEQFF.